The present T cell receptor (beta chain) was sequenced within a study of blood T cell repertoires in COVID-19. Study-wide context: Sites across the United States, Italy and Spain contributed samples from acute and convalescent COVID-19. T cells, B-cell-depleted T cells, or PBMCs provided the cDNA or gDNA that served as material.

Between the trimmed V and J ends, which lost 0 bases and 1 base, there was a span of 13 bases. The CDR3 runs to 17 residues. Per the germline V gene, CDR1 is SGDLS and CDR2 is YYNGEE. Per the authors' pipeline: Amplification with reference gene primers provided the estimates of nucleated cell counts. Profiled with immunoSEQ multiplex PCR; TCRdb holds only in-frame clones, not every one. The V and J calls and clone size come from that table; D and trimming were worked out from the DNA. The sample lists roughly 130,000 clones; over 80% were seen once. The TCR sequence derives from a man between 60 and 75 years old with active or convalescent COVID-19. Sequencing was performed on peripheral blood. The chain employs TRBV9 and TRBJ2-2; TRBD2 is a possible D gene (6 bases). This CDR3 reads CASSVVGGAGNTGELFF. In DNA form, the CDR3 reads TGTGCCAGCAGCGTAGTTGGCGGGGCCGGGAACACCGGGGAGCTGTTTTTT.